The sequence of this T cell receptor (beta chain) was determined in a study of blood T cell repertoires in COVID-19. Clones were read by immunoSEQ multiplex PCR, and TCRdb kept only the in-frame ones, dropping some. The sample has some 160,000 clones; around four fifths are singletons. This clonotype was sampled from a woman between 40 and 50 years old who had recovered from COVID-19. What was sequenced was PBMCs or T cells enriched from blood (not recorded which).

CDR3 bases: TGTGCCAGTCTGCTGGGACTAGATTCATTCGAGCAGTTCTTC. It encodes CASLLGLDSFEQFF. The chain uses TRBV5-8 and TRBJ2-1; TRBD2 matches 8 bases. CDR3 length equals 14 residues. With 8 bases clipped from V and 10 bases from J, the junction kept 14 bases outside the gene matches. Germline CDR1 reads SGHTS; CDR2 reads YDEGEE.